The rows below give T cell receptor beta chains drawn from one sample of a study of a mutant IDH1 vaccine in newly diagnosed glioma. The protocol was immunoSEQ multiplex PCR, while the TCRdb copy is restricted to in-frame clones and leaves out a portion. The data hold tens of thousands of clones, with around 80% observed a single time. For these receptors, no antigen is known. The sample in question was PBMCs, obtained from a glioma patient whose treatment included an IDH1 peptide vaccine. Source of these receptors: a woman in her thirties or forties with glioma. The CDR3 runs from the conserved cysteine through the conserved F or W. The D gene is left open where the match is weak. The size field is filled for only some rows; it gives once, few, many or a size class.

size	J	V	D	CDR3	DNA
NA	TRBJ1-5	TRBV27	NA	CASSLFGGQPQHF	TGTGCCAGCAGTTTATTTGGGGGTCAGCCCCAGCATTTT
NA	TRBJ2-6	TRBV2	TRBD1	CASSGDRGTSGANVLTF	TGTGCCAGCAGTGGGGACAGGGGGACCTCTGGGGCCAACGTCCTGACTTTC
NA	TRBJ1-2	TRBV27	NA	CASRGGRDYGYTF	TGTGCCAGCAGGGGGGGAAGGGACTATGGCTACACCTTC
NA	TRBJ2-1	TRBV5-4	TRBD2	CASSLGRGGWNEQFF	TGTGCCAGCAGCTTGGGGCGGGGGGGCTGGAATGAGCAGTTCTTC
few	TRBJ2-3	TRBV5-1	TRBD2	CASRGVSGTDTQYF	TGCGCCAGCCGGGGGGTATCGGGCACAGATACGCAGTATTTT
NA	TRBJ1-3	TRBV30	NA	CAWSVRFRRDSGNTIYF	TGTGCCTGGAGTGTACGGTTCCGGCGGGACTCTGGAAACACCATATATTTT
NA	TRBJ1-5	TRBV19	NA	CASKPKASRDQPQHF	TGTGCCAGTAAGCCTAAAGCCTCCCGAGATCAGCCCCAGCATTTT
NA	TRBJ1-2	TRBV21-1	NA	CASSPGGKGPRGYGYTF	TGTGCCAGCAGCCCAGGGGGTAAGGGGCCACGGGGCTATGGCTACACCTTC
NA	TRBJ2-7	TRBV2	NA	CASAGREQYF	TGTGCCAGCGCGGGGAGAGAGCAGTACTTC
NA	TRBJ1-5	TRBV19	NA	CASSVDSYQPQHF	TGTGCCAGTAGTGTGGACAGTTATCAGCCCCAGCATTTT
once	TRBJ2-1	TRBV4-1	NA	CASSRGPEGKYNEQFF	TGCGCCAGCAGCCGTGGACCCGAAGGGAAGTACAATGAGCAGTTCTTC
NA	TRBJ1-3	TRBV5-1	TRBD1	CASSLVTGGAENTIYF	TGCGCCAGCAGCTTGGTTACAGGGGGTGCGGAAAACACCATATATTTT
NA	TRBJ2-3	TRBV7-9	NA	CASSLVGGLGTDTQYF	TGTGCCAGCAGCCTCGTAGGGGGATTGGGCACAGATACGCAGTATTTT
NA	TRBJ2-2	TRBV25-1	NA	CASSLSARVTGELFF	TGTGCCAGCAGCCTGTCTGCCCGGGTCACCGGGGAGCTGTTTTTT
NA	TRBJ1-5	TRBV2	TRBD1	CASRGQGYQPQHF	TGTGCCAGCAGGGGACAGGGATATCAGCCCCAGCATTTT
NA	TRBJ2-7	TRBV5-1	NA	CASSGGGSKYEQYF	TGCGCCAGCAGCGGGGGTGGGTCGAAATACGAGCAGTACTTC
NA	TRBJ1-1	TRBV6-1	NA	CASSGKTAVNTEAFF	TGTGCCAGCAGTGGCAAGACGGCCGTGAACACTGAAGCTTTCTTT
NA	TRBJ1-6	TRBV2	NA	CASEVGGLGSPLHF	TGTGCCAGCGAGGTGGGGGGCCTAGGTTCACCCCTCCACTTT
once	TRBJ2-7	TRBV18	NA	CASSPRTETYEQYF	TGTGCCAGCTCACCACGAACAGAAACGTACGAGCAGTACTTC
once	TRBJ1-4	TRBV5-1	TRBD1	CASSLDLTGGRQKLFF	TGCGCCAGCAGCTTGGACCTGACAGGGGGTAGACAAAAACTGTTTTTT
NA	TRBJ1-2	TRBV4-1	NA	CASSQRGLYGYTF	TGCGCCAGCAGCCAGAGGGGCCTCTATGGCTACACCTTC
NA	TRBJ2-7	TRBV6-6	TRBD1	CASILDRETHEQYF	TGTGCCAGCATCTTGGACAGGGAAACGCACGAGCAGTACTTC
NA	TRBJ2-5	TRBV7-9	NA	CASRTDSFQETQYF	TGTGCCAGCAGAACCGACAGTTTCCAAGAGACCCAGTACTTC